Included here is one T cell receptor (beta chain) sequence, with context. The antigen is undetermined. The junction and the germline gene differ at one end; a read error may be behind it. The sample originates from a study of cytomegalovirus exposure and HLA in healthy donors. About the study: As an earlier analysis found, around 200 million T cells yielded over 95 million unique TCR beta sequences. Findings and caveats of the study: The number of N-insertions in an Asian-associated ancestry cluster was reportedly below the approximately 600-donor mean in a later analysis.

60 Vbeta and 13 Jbeta primers were used in PCR. Generated by immunoSEQ multiplex PCR, the TCRdb table keeps only in-frame clones and is missing some. This table has just over 200,000 clones, more than 65% appearing once. This CDR3 has 14 amino acids. Germline values: CDR1 MDHEN, CDR2 SYDVKM. The chain recombines TRBV28 with TRBJ2-5; 8 bases are shared with TRBD1. The TCR comes from a man between 45 and 60 years old in good health and CMV-seronegative. The sequenced material came from PBMCs. The CDR3 sequence: CAGSPAGGRETQYF. In DNA form, the CDR3 reads TGTGCCGGCAGTCCGGCAGGGGGCCGGGAGACCCAGTACTTC.